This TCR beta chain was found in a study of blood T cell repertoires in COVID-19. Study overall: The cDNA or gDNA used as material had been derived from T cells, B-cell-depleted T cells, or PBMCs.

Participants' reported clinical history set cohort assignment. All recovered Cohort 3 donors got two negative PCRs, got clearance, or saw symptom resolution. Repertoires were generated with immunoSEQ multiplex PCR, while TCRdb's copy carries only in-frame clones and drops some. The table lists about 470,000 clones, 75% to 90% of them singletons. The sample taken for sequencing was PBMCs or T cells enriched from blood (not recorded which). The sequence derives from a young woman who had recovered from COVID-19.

This CDR3 reads CASSLVDRAPNEQFF. CDR3 DNA: TGCGCCAGCAGCTTGGTGGACAGGGCCCCCAATGAGCAGTTCTTC. The V and J genes are TRBV5-1 and TRBJ2-1, with 8 positions matching TRBD1. This CDR3 contains 15 residues. Unmatched junction bases numbered 5, after V lost 0 bases and J lost 6 bases. From germline, CDR1 is SGHRS and CDR2 YFSETQ.